This TCR beta chain was sequenced in a study of T-cell reconstitution after alpha-beta-depleted transplantation in children. The CDR3 consists of 15 residues. In germline, CDR1 is DFQATT, CDR2 SNEGSKA (reference sequence). The J segment lost 1 base and the V segment lost 6 bases, leaving 6 bases of the junction unmatched. Construction of the TCRbeta library involved unique molecular identifiers. TCRdb itself ran the PCR reads through MiXCR, one entry per CDR3 protein. The data show 600,000 to 700,000 distinct CDR3 sequences, approximately 16% seen once. This TCR was sampled from a human donor who donated a stem cell graft to a child with acute myeloid leukemia. V usage is TRBV20-1 and J usage is TRBJ2-3, with 11 nucleotides matching TRBD2. The material sequenced was PBMCs from the stem cell graft donor, taken from the stem cell graft. The CDR3 DNA is TGCAGTGCCCCCGGGACTAGCGGAGGCACAGATACGCAGTATTTT. It codes for CSAPGTSGGTDTQYF.